This T cell receptor beta chain was profiled in a study of T cells in Graves' hyperthyroidism and ophthalmopathy. General study results and limits: Appearing also in blood were most of the thyroid clonotypes expanded above 0.001.

Comment on this clonotype: The antigen is not known.

Germline V gene lookup returns CDR1 KGHDR and CDR2 SFDVKD. The CDR3 is made up of 13 amino acids. Trimming took off 5 bases at V and 5 bases at J, with 11 bases between the two ends. It was RNA transcripts that yielded the amplified TCR beta CDR3 regions. When the TCR CDR3 underwent first-round RT-PCR, the HTBI primer set was used. TCRdb ran MiXCR on the multiplex PCR reads and lists one entry per CDR3 protein. This table holds about 690,000 distinct CDR3 sequences, 15% to 20% found once. This sequence originates from a man aged 50 to 60 with Graves' hyperthyroidism. The V and J genes are TRBV24-1 and TRBJ1-1; D is possibly TRBD1 (5 bases). Material for sequencing was blood. The CDR3 region is CATSGRALTEAFF. The CDR3 nucleotides read TGTGCCACCAGTGGCAGGGCCTTAACTGAAGCTTTCTTT.